These T cell receptor beta chains were read from a single sample in a study of T cells in Graves' hyperthyroidism and ophthalmopathy. Each CDR3 protein gets one entry after TCRdb re-called the multiplex PCR reads with MiXCR. The table lists about 420,000 distinct CDR3 sequences, about an eighth of them singletons. Sequenced sample: blood. The receptors derive from a woman between 18 and 30 years old with Graves' hyperthyroidism. Both conserved end residues are part of each CDR3. A D gene is named only where the DNA matches it firmly. Part of the rows lack a size; the others show once, few, many or a class for expanded clones.

v_call	j_call	clone_size	d_call	cdr3_nt	cdr3_aa
TRBV5-1	TRBJ2-5	many	.	TGCGCCAGCCGGGCGGCTATCGAGACCCAGTACTTC	CASRAAIETQYF
TRBV29-1	TRBJ2-1	.	.	TGCAGCGGGGGGGGGCAGGATAGGGGGCAGTTCTTC	CSGGGQDRGQFF
TRBV4-3	TRBJ1-2	.	TRBD1	TGCGCCAGCAGCACCGGACAGGGTTGGAGCTATGGCTACACCTTC	CASSTGQGWSYGYTF
TRBV10-3	TRBJ2-3	many	TRBD1	TGTGCCATCAGCCAACAGGGGGGAGAGTATGGAGATACGCAGTATTTT	CAISQQGGEYGDTQYF
TRBV30	TRBJ2-7	many	.	TGTGCCTGGAGTGTAGGAAGCCCCTTCTACGAGCAGTACTTC	CAWSVGSPFYEQYF
TRBV20-1	TRBJ1-4	.	TRBD1	TGCAGTGCTAGAGATTATCGTCGGGGACAGGGCGATGAAAAACTGTTTTTT	CSARDYRRGQGDEKLFF
TRBV5-8	TRBJ2-7	few	TRBD2	TGTGCCAGCAGCTCCCCGGGACTAGCGGACTCCTACGAGCAGTACTTC	CASSSPGLADSYEQYF
TRBV3-1	TRBJ1-1	many	.	TGTGCCAGCAGACTCGGACACCACACTGAAGCTTTCTTT	CASRLGHHTEAFF
TRBV7-9	TRBJ2-1	many	TRBD2	TGTGCCAGCAGCTTAGCCGGGACTAGGGGGACGAATGAGCAGTTCTTC	CASSLAGTRGTNEQFF
TRBV29-1	TRBJ2-7	few	.	TGCAGCGTTGAACGACGGGACCAGAGCGAGCAGTACTTC	CSVERRDQSEQYF
TRBV7-9	TRBJ1-2	many	.	TGTGCCAGCAGCTCTGGGACTTCACACGGCTACACCTTC	CASSSGTSHGYTF
TRBV13	TRBJ1-1	many	.	TGTGCCAGCAGCTCGGGTCCTGGTCACCTCTTAGGGACTGAAGCTTTCTTT	CASSSGPGHLLGTEAFF
TRBV28	TRBJ2-5	.	.	TGTGCCAGCAGGACGAGGAGGGTCCAAGAGACCCAGTACTTC	CASRTRRVQETQYF
TRBV18	TRBJ2-5	many	.	TGTGCCAGCTCACCACCTTCTGCGACCCAGTACTTC	CASSPPSATQYF
TRBV20-1	TRBJ2-1	many	.	TGCAGTGCTACCCCGCGCAATGAGCAGTTCTTC	CSATPRNEQFF
TRBV3-1	TRBJ2-6	many	TRBD2	TGTGCCAGCAGCCGCGCGGCGGGGGGCGCCGCTGGGGCCAACGTCCTGACTTTC	CASSRAAGGAAGANVLTF
TRBV7-6	TRBJ2-1	many	.	TGTGCCAGCAGCTTAGGTGGCGGGCCCAACAATGAGCAGTTCTTC	CASSLGGGPNNEQFF
TRBV7-9	TRBJ2-5	many	TRBD1	TGTGCCAGCAGCTCAAGACAGGGACCGTACCAAGAGACCCAGTACTTC	CASSSRQGPYQETQYF
TRBV28	TRBJ2-1	many	TRBD2	TGTGCCAGCAGTTTAGATAAGACTAGCGGGAGCTTCCGGTATGAGCAGTTCTTC	CASSLDKTSGSFRYEQFF
TRBV5-1	TRBJ2-5	.	TRBD1	TGCGCCAGCAGCTTTCAGGACAGGGGTGAGACCCAGTACTTC	CASSFQDRGETQYF